The rows below give T cell receptor beta chains drawn from one sample of a study of CD8 T cells in ankylosing spondylitis. Via MiXCR, TCRdb re-called the 5' RACE reads, giving one row per CDR3 protein. This table holds fewer than 450,000 distinct CDR3 sequences, more than 15% found once. Input material: blood, either unsorted or a sorted T cell fraction (not recorded which). These receptors were collected from a male donor with ankylosing spondylitis. Each CDR3 is given with its conserved first and last residue. The D gene is left open where the match is weak. Clone sizes are given selectively: once, few, many, or a class where the clone is expanded.

clone size	D gene	V gene	J gene	CDR3 DNA	CDR3 protein
few	.	TRBV18	TRBJ2-3	TGTGCCAGCTCACTAAATCCGGGACATAGCACAGATACGCAGTATTTT	CASSLNPGHSTDTQYF
few	.	TRBV28	TRBJ2-5	TGTGCCAGCAGTCTCGGCGGACACGGCGAGACCCAGTACTTC	CASSLGGHGETQYF
few	.	TRBV4-1	TRBJ2-3	TGCGCCAGCAGCCAACCACCCTCGGATACGCAGTATTTT	CASSQPPSDTQYF
.	TRBD2	TRBV10-3	TRBJ2-5	TGTGCCATCAGTGAGTCTTTTCGGCGGGAGGGCCACGTGACCCAGTACTTC	CAISESFRREGHVTQYF
.	TRBD1	TRBV7-9	TRBJ1-6	TGTGCCAGCAGCTTAGCGACAGGGTTGGATTCACCCCTCCACTTT	CASSLATGLDSPLHF
few	TRBD2	TRBV20-1	TRBJ2-3	TGCAGTGCTCCCGGACTAGCCGACCTGGGCACAGATACGCAGTATTTT	CSAPGLADLGTDTQYF
.	.	TRBV30	TRBJ2-2	TGTGCCTGGATTCGAGGCAGGGCTAACACCGGGGAGCTGTTTTTT	CAWIRGRANTGELFF
few	.	TRBV5-1	TRBJ2-1	TGCGCCAGCAGTTTCCGGGAGCCCTACAATGAGCAGTTCTTC	CASSFREPYNEQFF
few	TRBD1	TRBV12-3/TRBV12-4	TRBJ1-1	TGTGCCAGCAGTTTATGGGGAGGGACAGGGAACACTGAAGCTTTCTTT	CASSLWGGTGNTEAFF
many	.	TRBV4-2	TRBJ2-5	TGTGCCAGCAGCCAAGATATGGGTGGTGTACGCCCGGAGACCCAGTACTTC	CASSQDMGGVRPETQYF
.	.	TRBV20-1	TRBJ1-6	TGCAGTGCTAGGGCGGGGCCCTCCTATAATTCACCCCTCCACTTT	CSARAGPSYNSPLHF
few	TRBD1	TRBV7-3	TRBJ2-1	TGTGCCAGCAGCTTAAAATCGGGACAGGGTGAAAATGAGCAGTTCTTC	CASSLKSGQGENEQFF
few	.	TRBV28	TRBJ2-1	TGTGCCAGCAGTTCACGACAGGCAAGCTCCTACAATGAGCAGTTCTTC	CASSSRQASSYNEQFF
few	.	TRBV20-1	TRBJ2-1	TGCAGTGCTCTGGATAACAATGAGCAGTTCTTC	CSALDNNEQFF
many	TRBD2	TRBV5-5	TRBJ2-3	TGTGCCAGTGATCTAGCGGGAGGGCGAACAGATACGCAGTATTTT	CASDLAGGRTDTQYF
.	.	TRBV7-2	TRBJ2-1	TGTGCCAGCAACCCCCTGGGTGGCGCGGGGGCTCAGAATGAGCAGTTCTTC	CASNPLGGAGAQNEQFF
.	.	TRBV3-1	TRBJ2-7	TGTGCCAGCAGCTCCCCCCCCAACTACGAGCAGTACTTC	CASSSPPNYEQYF
.	.	TRBV7-9	TRBJ1-2	TGTGCCAGCAGCTTAGTATCCGGGAGTAGTGGCTACACCTTC	CASSLVSGSSGYTF
.	.	TRBV5-6	TRBJ2-7	TGTGCCAGCAGCTTGGGAGTTAGAACCTCCTACGAGCAGTACTTC	CASSLGVRTSYEQYF
few	.	TRBV7-2	TRBJ2-2	TGTGCCAGCAGGAGGGCTATCACGAACACCGGGGAGCTGTTTTTT	CASRRAITNTGELFF
few	.	TRBV5-1	TRBJ2-1	TGCGCCAGCAGCTTAACGGGGGCGGGGTACAATGAGCAGTTCTTC	CASSLTGAGYNEQFF
.	TRBD2	TRBV5-1	TRBJ2-7	TGCGCCAGCAGCTTGGATCCGGGGGGATTCTACGAGCAGTACTTC	CASSLDPGGFYEQYF
many	.	TRBV3-1	TRBJ2-3	TGTGCCAGCAGCCATTACGCAGATACGCAGTATTTT	CASSHYADTQYF
.	.	TRBV19	TRBJ2-1	TGTGCCAGTAGTATTAGGACCCTAAGCTCCTACAATGAGCAGTTCTTC	CASSIRTLSSYNEQFF
few	.	TRBV5-1	TRBJ2-5	TGCGCCAGCAGCCTGGGGACGGCAGACCAAGAGACCCAGTACTTC	CASSLGTADQETQYF
few	TRBD1	TRBV7-2	TRBJ2-4	TGTGCCAGCAGACATGGGGGACAGGGAAAAAACATTCAGTACTTC	CASRHGGQGKNIQYF
.	.	TRBV19	TRBJ2-1	TGTGCCATTATTGGACTGGAGAGGACGGGATATGAGCAGTTCTTC	CAIIGLERTGYEQFF
.	TRBD1	TRBV3-1	TRBJ1-1	TGTGCCAGCAGCCTCGACTTCAGGGGGCGAGTGGGGACTGAAGCTTTCTTT	CASSLDFRGRVGTEAFF